The present T cell receptor beta chain was sequenced within a study of cytomegalovirus exposure and HLA in healthy donors. Whole-study results and caveats: According to a subsequent analysis, TCR clusters from the first cohort were inclined to appear together in the 90 to 150 validation repertoires. High specificity and sensitivity for cytomegalovirus status were reported for the classifier.

CDR1 is SNHLY, CDR2 FYNNEI, per germline. The CDR3 consists of 12 residues. V gave up 6 bases and J gave up 5 bases, with 9 bases separating them. Assay: immunoSEQ multiplex PCR; the TCRdb copy retains only in-frame clones and omits some. The profile shows 220,000 or so clones, roughly 83% of them singletons. Note on this clone: Its antigen is still unknown.

Sequenced: PBMCs. J is TRBJ2-3 and V is TRBV2; D gene unclear. This sequence was found in a woman in her late teens or twenties in good health and CMV-seronegative. CDR3: CASRRARDTQYF. The CDR3 DNA reads as TGTGCCAGCAGACGGGCCCGAGATACGCAGTATTTT.